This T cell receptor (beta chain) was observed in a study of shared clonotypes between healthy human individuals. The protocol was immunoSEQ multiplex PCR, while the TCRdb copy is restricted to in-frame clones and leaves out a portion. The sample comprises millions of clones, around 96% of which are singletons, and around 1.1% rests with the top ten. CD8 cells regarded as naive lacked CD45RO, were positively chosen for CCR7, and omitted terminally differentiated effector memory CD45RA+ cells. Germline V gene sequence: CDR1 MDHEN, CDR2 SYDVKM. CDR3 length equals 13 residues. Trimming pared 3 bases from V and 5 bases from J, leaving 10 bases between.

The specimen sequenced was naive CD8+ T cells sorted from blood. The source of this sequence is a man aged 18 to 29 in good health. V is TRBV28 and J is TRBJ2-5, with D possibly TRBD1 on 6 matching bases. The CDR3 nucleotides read TGTGCCAGCAGTTTCGCAGGGGATGAGACCCAGTACTTC. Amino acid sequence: CASSFAGDETQYF.